This T cell receptor beta chain derives from a study of T-cell reconstitution after alpha-beta-depleted transplantation in children. Notes on the study in general: Newly generated T cells supplied most T-cell counts and diversity one year post-transplant. Several patients had high TCRbeta diversity at day 60; it came from surviving recipient T cells and thymic progenitors. Two months or so post-transplant, alpha-beta T cells reportedly derived from several hundred expanded graft clones.

The J segment lost 6 bases and the V segment lost 1 base, leaving 11 bases of the junction unmatched. CDR3 length equals 16 residues. TCRbeta library construction was performed incorporating unique molecular identifiers. TCRdb re-analysed the PCR reads in MiXCR, keeping a single row per CDR3 protein. The table has over 200,000 distinct CDR3 sequences, over 15% seen once. With regard to this clonotype: What it binds is not known.

The sequenced sample was PBMCs, mostly from graft donor cells, obtained 360 days after TCRalphabeta/CD19-depleted stem cell transplant. V gene TRBV12-3 or TRBV12-4 combines with J gene TRBJ1-1, with 7 bases aligning to TRBD1. The sequence was collected from a male patient aged 2 to 9 who had a stem cell transplant for acute lymphoblastic leukemia, so the T cells may come from the graft donor. For the CDR3, the DNA is TGTGCCAGCAGTTTAGTGGGGGGGGCAGGGGGTCCTGAAGCTTTCTTT. Protein product: CASSLVGGAGGPEAFF.